This T cell receptor (beta chain) was found in a study of beta chain features in type 1 diabetes. Findings and caveats of the study: All four CD4+ subsets of Type 1 diabetes patients contained TCRB CDR3s that were moderately but significantly shorter. The similarity of naive, central memory and Treg TCRB repertoires appeared greater among patients than among healthy donors. The question left open here concerned HLA type influencing TCRB rearrangement. More deletions and fewer insertions at VDJ junctions were seen in type 1 diabetes patients.

Expressed TCRB transcripts were sequenced because the entire RNA isolate underwent reverse transcription. The repertoire was sequenced with immunoSEQ multiplex PCR; TCRdb's copy has only in-frame clones and lacks some. The table includes about 190,000 clones, approximately 8.4% detected once. From germline, CDR1 is SGDLS and CDR2 YYNGEE. The CDR3 extends over 16 amino acids. J gave up 4 bases and V 3 bases, and 8 bases lay outside the gene matches. Sorting produced populations that all topped 95% purity. A remark on this clone: The antigen remains unidentified.

Sequenced input: central memory CD4+ T cells from blood. The receptor was derived from a young man with type 1 diabetes. This chain connects TRBV9 to TRBJ2-2; 8 bases line up with TRBD1. CDR3 bases: TGTGCCAGCAGCGCCGACAGGGGAGGAGGCACCGGGGAGCTGTTTTTT. Its protein is CASSADRGGGTGELFF.